A single TCR beta chain is shown here with its context. As yet, its antigen is unknown. All TRB cDNA libraries came from 5' RACE performed with UMI labels. After re-calling the 5' RACE reads, TCRdb lists one entry per CDR3 protein, DNA absent. Its table lists about 41,000 distinct CDR3 sequences. These data come from a study of CXCR3-negative and CXCR3-positive naive CD8 T cells. Study results and limitations: Memory cells diverged, while naive CXCR3-positive and CXCR3-negative cells had similar TRBV-TRBJ usage. Whereas both naive subsets had comparably high diversity, memory CD8+ cells had much lower diversity.

The sequence came from a human donor in good health. Some clones in this sample may be carry-over from other donors' samples. The sample consisted of naive CXCR3- CD8+ T cells from blood. The subset is: CD45RO-CCR7+CD27+CD95- naive CD8+ T cells lacking CXCR3 (TNR3-).

CDR3: CASSAGTVSLYEQYF. The J gene is TRBJ2-7, the V gene TRBV2; as DNA is missing, the TRBD1 call by TCRdb cannot be tested. The germline gives CDR1 SNHLY, CDR2 FYNNEI. The CDR3 length is 15 residues.